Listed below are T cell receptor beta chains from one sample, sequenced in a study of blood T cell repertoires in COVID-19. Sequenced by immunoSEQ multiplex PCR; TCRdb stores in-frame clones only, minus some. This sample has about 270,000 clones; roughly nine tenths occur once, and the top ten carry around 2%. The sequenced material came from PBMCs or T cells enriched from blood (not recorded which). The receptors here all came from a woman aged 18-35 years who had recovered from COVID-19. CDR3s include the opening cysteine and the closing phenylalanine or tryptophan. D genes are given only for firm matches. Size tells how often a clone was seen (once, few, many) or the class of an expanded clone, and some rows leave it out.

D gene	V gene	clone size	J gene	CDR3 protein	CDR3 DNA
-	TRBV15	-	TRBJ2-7	CATSREWGREQYF	TGTGCCACCAGCAGAGAATGGGGCCGGGAGCAGTACTTC
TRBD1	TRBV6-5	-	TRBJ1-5	CASRSGTAYQPQHF	TGTGCCAGCAGGTCCGGGACAGCTTATCAGCCCCAGCATTTT
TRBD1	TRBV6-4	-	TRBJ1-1	CASSDTGTGNTEAFF	TGTGCCAGCAGTGACACCGGGACAGGCAACACTGAAGCTTTCTTT
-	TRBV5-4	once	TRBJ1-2	CASSLAGGGYGYTF	TGTGCCAGCAGCTTGGCGGGGGGCGGCTATGGCTACACCTTC
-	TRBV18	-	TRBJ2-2	CASSPAGEVVDTGELFF	TGTGCCAGCTCACCAGCAGGGGAAGTAGTTGACACCGGGGAGCTGTTTTTT
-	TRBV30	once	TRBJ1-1	CASDPGTEAFF	TGTGCCTCAGACCCGGGCACTGAAGCTTTCTTT
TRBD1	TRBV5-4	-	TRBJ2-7	CASSKGQGEAYEQYF	TGTGCCAGCAGCAAGGGACAGGGAGAGGCCTACGAGCAGTACTTC
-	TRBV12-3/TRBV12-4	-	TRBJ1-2	CASTGHINYGYTF	TGTGCTAGCACGGGACACATAAACTATGGCTACACCTTC
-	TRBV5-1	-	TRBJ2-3	CASSSQGVDTQYF	TGCGCCAGCAGTAGTCAGGGCGTCGATACGCAGTATTTT
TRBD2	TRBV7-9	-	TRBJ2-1	CASSLTSGAYNEQFF	TGTGCCAGCAGCCTTACTAGCGGGGCCTACAATGAGCAGTTCTTC
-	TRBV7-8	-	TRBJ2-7	CASSLAGGYEQYF	TGTGCCAGCAGCTTAGCGGGAGGCTACGAGCAGTACTTC
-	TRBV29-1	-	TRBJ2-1	CSVEGGSVPYNEQFF	TGCAGCGTTGAGGGGGGATCGGTCCCGTACAATGAGCAGTTCTTC
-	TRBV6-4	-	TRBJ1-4	CASSDGLNEKLFF	TGTGCCAGCAGTGACGGTCTAAATGAAAAACTGTTTTTT
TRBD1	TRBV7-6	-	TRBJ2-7	CASSLEQGAYEQYF	TGTGCCAGCAGCTTAGAACAGGGGGCCTACGAGCAGTACTTC
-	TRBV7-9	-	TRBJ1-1	CASSLAGALGTEAFF	TGTGCCAGCAGCTTGGCGGGGGCCCTGGGCACTGAAGCTTTCTTT
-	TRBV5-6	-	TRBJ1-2	CASSLDRAGYTF	TGTGCCAGCAGCTTGGACAGGGCTGGCTACACCTTC
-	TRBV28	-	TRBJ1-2	CASSNPLGAHF	TGTGCCAGCAGCAACCCATTGGGAGCCCACTTC
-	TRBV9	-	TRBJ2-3	CASSVEQGRTDTQYF	TGTGCCAGCAGCGTAGAACAGGGAAGGACAGATACGCAGTATTTT
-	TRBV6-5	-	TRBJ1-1	CASSPGKNTEAFF	TGTGCCAGCAGTCCCGGGAAGAACACTGAAGCTTTCTTT
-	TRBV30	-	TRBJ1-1	CAWSNGNTEAFF	TGTGCCTGGAGTAACGGGAACACTGAAGCTTTCTTT
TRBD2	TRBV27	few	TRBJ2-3	CASSAGTSGGTDTQYF	TGTGCCAGCAGTGCCGGGACTAGCGGGGGGACAGATACGCAGTATTTT
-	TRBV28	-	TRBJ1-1	CASSAHEAFF	TGTGCCAGCAGTGCGCATGAAGCTTTCTTT
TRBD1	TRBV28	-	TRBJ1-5	CASRSNSKGANQPQHF	TGTGCCAGCAGGTCCAATTCTAAGGGGGCCAACCAGCCCCAGCATTTT
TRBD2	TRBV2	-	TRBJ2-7	CASSERVAGDYEQYF	TGTGCCAGCAGTGAAAGGGTAGCGGGGGACTACGAGCAGTACTTC
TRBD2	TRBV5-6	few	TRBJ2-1	CASSFTSGGLINEQFF	TGTGCCAGCAGCTTTACTAGCGGGGGGCTGATCAATGAGCAGTTCTTC
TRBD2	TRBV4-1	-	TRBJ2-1	CASSQVGGGSYNEQFF	TGCGCCAGCAGCCAAGTTGGCGGGGGGTCATACAATGAGCAGTTCTTC
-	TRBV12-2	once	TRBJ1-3	CASRSTGLSHSGNTIYF	TGTGCAAGTCGCTCAACAGGGCTTTCCCACTCTGGAAACACCATATATTTT
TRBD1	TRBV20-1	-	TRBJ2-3	CSASGGTGGADTQYF	TGCAGTGCTAGTGGGGGGACAGGGGGCGCGGATACGCAGTATTTT
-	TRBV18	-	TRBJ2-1	CASSPSDRLLYNEQFF	TGTGCCAGCTCACCTTCCGACAGGCTCCTCTACAATGAGCAGTTCTTC
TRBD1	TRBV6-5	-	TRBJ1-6	CASSRTGGNNSPLHF	TGTGCCAGCAGCCGTACAGGGGGCAATAATTCACCCCTCCACTTT
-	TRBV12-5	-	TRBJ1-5	CASGHSGNQPQHF	TGTGCTAGTGGTCACTCAGGGAACCAGCCCCAGCATTTT
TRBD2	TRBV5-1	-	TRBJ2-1	CASSPGLAAPYNEQFF	TGCGCCAGCAGCCCCGGACTAGCGGCCCCCTACAATGAGCAGTTCTTC
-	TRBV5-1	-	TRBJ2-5	CASSPRTDQETQYF	TGCGCCAGCAGCCCCAGGACAGACCAAGAGACCCAGTACTTC
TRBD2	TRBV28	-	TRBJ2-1	CASSLTSWGGEQFF	TGTGCCAGCAGTTTAACTAGCTGGGGGGGTGAGCAGTTCTTC
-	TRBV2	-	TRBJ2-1	CASSSKVMQFF	TGTGCCAGCAGCAGTAAAGTAATGCAGTTCTTC
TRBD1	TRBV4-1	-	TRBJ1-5	CASSPRSGTGLQPQHF	TGCGCCAGCAGCCCGCGTTCCGGGACAGGACTTCAGCCCCAGCATTTT
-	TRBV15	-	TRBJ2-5	CASTRDYQETQYF	TGTGCCAGTACAAGGGACTACCAAGAGACCCAGTACTTC
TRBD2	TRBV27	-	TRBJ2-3	CASSFTSGGWTDTQYF	TGTGCCAGCAGTTTTACCAGCGGGGGATGGACAGATACGCAGTATTTT
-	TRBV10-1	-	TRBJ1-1	CASSRGNTEAFF	TGCGCCAGCAGCCGAGGGAACACTGAAGCTTTCTTT
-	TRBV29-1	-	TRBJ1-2	CSVAHSNYGYTF	TGCAGCGTTGCGCACAGCAACTATGGCTACACCTTC
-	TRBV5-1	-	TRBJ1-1	CASSIGQNTEAFF	TGCGCCAGCAGCATTGGACAGAACACTGAAGCTTTCTTT
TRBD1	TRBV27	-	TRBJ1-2	CASSRVTGTGTHGYTF	TGTGCCAGCAGCCGAGTTACCGGGACAGGGACTCATGGCTACACCTTC
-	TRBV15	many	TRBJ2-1	CATSRVREANEQFF	TGTGCCACCAGCAGAGTTAGGGAGGCGAATGAGCAGTTCTTC
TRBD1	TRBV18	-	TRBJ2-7	CASSPPQTGGTYEQYF	TGTGCCAGCTCACCTCCACAGACAGGGGGGACCTACGAGCAGTACTTC
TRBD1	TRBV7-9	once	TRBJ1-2	CASSPTGVGYTF	TGTGCCAGCAGCCCAACAGGGGTCGGCTACACCTTC
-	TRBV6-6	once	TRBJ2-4	CASRGSGIGTKNIQYF	TGTGCCAGCAGAGGGTCGGGGATCGGGACCAAAAACATTCAGTACTTC
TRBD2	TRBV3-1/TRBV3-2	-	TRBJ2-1	CASSQEGLAGNEQFF	TGTGCCAGCAGCCAAGAAGGACTAGCGGGCAATGAGCAGTTCTTC
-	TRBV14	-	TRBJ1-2	CASSQVVSHGYTF	TGTGCCAGCAGCCAAGTCGTATCCCATGGCTACACCTTC
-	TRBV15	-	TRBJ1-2	CATSQGWADYGYTF	TGTGCCACCAGCCAGGGGTGGGCGGACTATGGCTACACCTTC
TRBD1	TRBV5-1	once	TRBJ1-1	CASSPLSTGVNTEAFF	TGCGCCAGCAGCCCACTGTCTACAGGGGTGAACACTGAAGCTTTCTTT
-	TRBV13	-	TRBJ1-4	CASSLRTVDNEKLFF	TGTGCCAGCAGCCTACGGACAGTAGATAATGAAAAACTGTTTTTT
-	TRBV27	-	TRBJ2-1	CASRKGGNEQFF	TGTGCCAGCAGGAAAGGGGGTAATGAGCAGTTCTTC
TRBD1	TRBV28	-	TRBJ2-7	CASSLRGQVHYEQYF	TGTGCCAGCAGTTTACGAGGACAGGTCCACTACGAGCAGTACTTC
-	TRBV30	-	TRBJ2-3	CAWSGGTDTQYF	TGTGCCTGGAGTGGCGGGACAGATACGCAGTATTTT
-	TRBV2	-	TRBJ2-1	CASRDINEQFF	TGTGCCAGCAGGGACATCAATGAGCAGTTCTTC
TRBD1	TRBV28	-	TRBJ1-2	CASSLGGTGTNYGYTF	TGTGCCAGCAGTTTAGGAGGGACAGGGACTAACTATGGCTACACCTTC
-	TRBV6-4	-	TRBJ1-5	CASSDSRVNQPQHF	TGTGCCAGCAGTGATTCACGGGTCAATCAGCCCCAGCATTTT